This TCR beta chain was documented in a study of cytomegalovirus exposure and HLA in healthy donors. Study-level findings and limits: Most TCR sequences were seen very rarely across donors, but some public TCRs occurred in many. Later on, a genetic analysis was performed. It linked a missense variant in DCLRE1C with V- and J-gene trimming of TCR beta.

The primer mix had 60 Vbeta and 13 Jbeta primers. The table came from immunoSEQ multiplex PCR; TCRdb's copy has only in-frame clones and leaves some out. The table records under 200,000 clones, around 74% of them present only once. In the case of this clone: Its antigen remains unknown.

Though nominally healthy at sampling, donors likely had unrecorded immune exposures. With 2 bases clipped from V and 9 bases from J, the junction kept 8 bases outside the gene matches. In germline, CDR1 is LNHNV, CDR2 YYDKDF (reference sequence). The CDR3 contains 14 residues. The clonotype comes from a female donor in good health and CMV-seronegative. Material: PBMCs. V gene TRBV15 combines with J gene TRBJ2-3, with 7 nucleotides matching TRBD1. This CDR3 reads CATSRPGTAKTQYF. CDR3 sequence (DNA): TGTGCCACCAGCAGACCCGGGACAGCCAAGACGCAGTATTTT. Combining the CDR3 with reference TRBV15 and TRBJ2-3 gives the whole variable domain DAMVIQNPRYQVTQFGKPVTLSCSQTLNHNVMYWYQQKSSQAPKLLFHYYDKDFNNEADTPDNFQSRRPNTSFCFLDIRSPGLGDTAMYLCATSRPGTAKTQYFGPGTRLTVL.